This passage covers 7 T cell receptor beta chains from one sample sequenced in a study of identical twins. TCRdb independently ran MiXCR on the 5' RACE reads; one entry per CDR3 protein. The table lists about 100,000 distinct CDR3 sequences, 5.9% of them singletons. Input material: memory T cells sorted from blood. These receptors all come from a woman aged 50 to 60 in good health.

This clonotype appeared many times. The V call is TRBV28, the J call TRBJ2-3; D gene uncertain. With 1 base removed from V and 4 bases from J, the gap between germline ends came to 12 bases. This CDR3 has 15 residues. CDR1 and CDR2 from the germline V gene are MDHEN and SYDVKM. This chain's CDR3 is CASSLFIEDADTQYF. CDR3 DNA sequence: TGTGCCAGCAGTTTATTCATCGAGGACGCAGATACGCAGTATTTT.

This clonotype was counted at least ten times. V gene TRBV20-1 combines with J gene TRBJ2-2; 14 bases line up with TRBD2. Germline lookup yields CDR1 DFQATT and CDR2 SNEGSKA (reference sequence). V trimming: 3 bases; J trimming: 1 base; junction bases outside the gene matches: 4. The CDR3 length is 17 residues. The CDR3 region has the DNA TGCAGTGCTAGGGCCGGGACTAGCGGGAGGAACACCGGGGAGCTGTTTTTT. Its translation is CSARAGTSGRNTGELFF.

On this clonotype itself: A much bigger clone sits one base away, suggesting this may be a read error. This CDR3 reads CAGSQDIAGGTGELFF. CDR3 DNA sequence: TGTGCCGGCAGCCAAGATATAGCAGGGGGCACCGGGGAGCTGTTTTTT. The chain employs TRBV4-2 and TRBJ2-2, with 7 nucleotides matching TRBD1. Germline lookup yields CDR1 LGHNA and CDR2 YNFKEQ. The CDR3 consists of 16 residues.

This clonotype showed up many times. V is TRBV3-1 and J is TRBJ1-4; no clear D gene. This CDR3 contains 15 residues. V shed 2 bases and J shed 5 bases, with 12 bases lying between them. The germline V gene has CDR1 LGHDT and CDR2 YNNKEL (reference sequence). CDR3 sequence reads: CASSQLDGGNEKLFF. CDR3 DNA: TGTGCCAGCAGCCAACTCGACGGAGGGAATGAAAAACTGTTTTTT. Combining the CDR3 with reference TRBV3-1 and TRBJ1-4 gives the whole variable domain DTAVSQTPKYLVTQMGNDKSIKCEQNLGHDTMYWYKQDSKKFLKIMFSYNNKELIINETVPNRFSPKSPDKAHLNLHINSLELGDSAVYFCASSQLDGGNEKLFFGSGTQLSVL.

This clonotype was seen many times. The rearrangement uses TRBV10-2 and TRBJ2-3, with 9 bases that match TRBD2. The V gene end was trimmed by 6 bases and the J gene end by 3 bases; junction bases not matched to a gene: 4. The CDR3 has 14 amino acids. Germline loops: CDR1 WSHSY, CDR2 SAAADI. The CDR3, as DNA: TGCGCCAGCAGCCTAGCGGGGAGGACAGATACGCAGTATTTT. It specifies CASSLAGRTDTQYF.

At least ten counts were recorded for this clonotype. The genes are TRBV29-1 and TRBJ1-1; 9 nucleotides align to TRBD1. The J segment lost 6 bases and the V segment lost 6 bases, leaving 8 bases of the junction unmatched. CDR3 size: 13 residues. The germline V gene has CDR1 SQVTM and CDR2 ANQGSEA. Here the CDR3 reads CSVAGTGSAEAFF. The CDR3 DNA reads as TGCAGCGTAGCTGGGACAGGGAGCGCTGAAGCTTTCTTT. The full variable domain, rest sourced from reference TRBV29-1 and TRBJ1-1, is SAVISQKPSRDICQRGTSLTIQCQVDSQVTMMFWYRQQPGQSLTLIATANQGSEATYESGFVIDKFPISRPNLTFSTLTVSNMSPEDSSIYLCSVAGTGSAEAFFGQGTRLTVV.

This clonotype has ten or more counts. The chain couples TRBV9 to TRBJ2-3, with a tentative D call TRBD2 (5 bases). V lost 1 base and J 0 bases, leaving 21 bases between the germline ends. CDR1 and CDR2 from the germline V gene are SGDLS and YYNGEE. The CDR3 is made up of 19 amino acids. CDR3: CASSVSSTISPGSTDTQYF. CDR3 nucleotide sequence: TGTGCCAGCAGCGTATCCAGTACTATCTCCCCGGGGAGCACAGATACGCAGTATTTT. The variable domain in full, with the rest retrieved from reference TRBV9 and TRBJ2-3, is DSGVTQTPKHLITATGQRVTLRCSPRSGDLSVYWYQQSLDQGLQFLIQYYNGEERAKGNILERFSAQQFPDLHSELNLSSLELGDSALYFCASSVSSTISPGSTDTQYFGPGTRLTVL.